The present entry profiles one TCR beta chain with its context. What it binds is unknown. Germline V lookup: CDR1 MNHEY, CDR2 SVGEGT. The length of the CDR3 is 17 residues. Trimming stripped 7 bases from V and 0 bases from J, with 18 bases between. This record belongs to a study of T-cell reconstitution after alpha-beta-depleted transplantation in children. General study findings and limits: The study traced high day-60 TCRbeta diversity in some patients to surviving recipient T cells and thymic progenitors. Alpha-beta T cells present about two months after transplant were reported to originate from several hundred expanded graft clones. The authors attributed T-cell counts and diversity one year after transplant mostly to newly produced T cells.

Unique molecular identifiers tagged the TCRbeta library. TCRdb re-derived calls from the PCR reads in MiXCR, one entry per CDR3 protein. The sample contains around 580,000 distinct CDR3 sequences, about 23% of which appear only once. The clonotype originates from a boy younger than two who had a stem cell transplant for acute myeloid leukemia, so the T cells may come from the graft donor. The chain combines TRBV6-2 or TRBV6-3 with TRBJ2-2; D ambiguous. Sequencing was performed on PBMCs, mostly from graft donor cells, taken 360 days after TCRalphabeta/CD19-depleted stem cell transplant. The CDR3 bases are TGTGCCAGCACCCTTTTTATGGGTCGTTCGAACACCGGGGAGCTGTTTTTT. This codes for CASTLFMGRSNTGELFF.